The 16 T cell receptor beta chains reported below all come from one sample, sequenced in a study of cytomegalovirus exposure and HLA in healthy donors. The primer mix had 60 Vbeta and 13 Jbeta primers. The repertoire was sequenced with immunoSEQ multiplex PCR; TCRdb's copy has only in-frame clones and lacks some. The data show 60,000 to 75,000 clones, approximately 74% seen once. Sequencing used PBMCs. These receptors all stem from a woman aged 25 to 45 in good health and CMV-seropositive.

This chain uses TRBV6-1 with TRBJ2-3, with 7 bases aligning to TRBD1. The CDR3 has 11 residues. With V trimmed by 8 bases and J by 5 bases, 1 base remained unmatched. Germline CDR1 and CDR2: MNHNS and SASEGT. This CDR3 reads CASYRGDTQYF. Written as DNA, the CDR3 is TGTGCCAGCTACAGGGGAGATACGCAGTATTTT.

J is TRBJ2-1 and V is TRBV20-1; D is undetermined. Trimming removed 4 bases from V and 8 bases from J, with 6 bases in between. CDR3 length: 10 amino acids. The germline gives CDR1 DFQATT, CDR2 SNEGSKA (reference sequence). The CDR3 is CSATQHEQFF. The DNA for the CDR3 is TGCAGTGCTACACAACATGAGCAGTTCTTC.

The chain links TRBV27 to TRBJ2-7; TRBD2 matches 10 bases. Germline V CDR1 and CDR2: MNHEY, SMNVEV (reference sequence). CDR3 length: 15 residues. The V gene end was trimmed by 8 bases and the J gene end by 5 bases; junction bases not matched to a gene: 12. CDR3 in amino acids: CASRNGGLATHEQYF. The DNA for the CDR3 is TGTGCCAGCCGAAACGGGGGACTAGCGACGCACGAGCAGTACTTC.

This clone was observed a single time. The V and J genes are TRBV2 and TRBJ1-5, with 9 bases aligning to TRBD1. The CDR3 loop spans 15 amino acids. The junction had 2 bases not matched to a gene; V was cut back by 1 base and J by 4 bases. The V gene's germline CDR1 is SNHLY and CDR2 FYNNEI. CDR3 loop: CASSEEQGANQPQHF. The CDR3 DNA reads as TGTGCCAGCAGTGAAGAACAGGGGGCGAATCAGCCCCAGCATTTT.

J is TRBJ1-1 and V is TRBV30; D gene unclear. CDR1 is GTSNPN, CDR2 SVGIG, per germline (reference sequence). Trimming stripped 3 bases from V and 3 bases from J, with 11 bases between. The CDR3 has 13 residues. The CDR3 DNA follows: TGTGCCTGGAGGGGAGAGAGGCACACTGAAGCTTTCTTT. Translated, it gives CAWRGERHTEAFF.

The V and J genes are TRBV30 and TRBJ1-4; 7 bases are a match to TRBD1. Germline V lookup: CDR1 GTSNPN, CDR2 SVGIG (reference sequence). Trimming removed 1 base from V and 0 bases from J; junction bases left unmatched: 5. There are 16 residues in the CDR3. Written as DNA, the CDR3 is TGTGCCTGGAGTGCGAGGGGGCGAGCAACTAATGAAAAACTGTTTTTT. This translates into CAWSARGRATNEKLFF.

This chain links TRBV6-5 with TRBJ1-1; 7 bases are a match to TRBD1. Germline V gene data show CDR1 as MNHEY and CDR2 as SVGAGI. The J segment lost 5 bases and the V segment lost 5 bases, leaving 5 bases of the junction unmatched. CDR3 length: 13 amino acids. This CDR3 is CASSVQGRTEAFF. The CDR3 coding sequence is TGTGCCAGCAGTGTACAGGGGAGGACTGAAGCTTTCTTT.

The CDR3 sequence: CSVGQVSSYNEQFF. In nucleotides, the CDR3 is TGCAGCGTTGGGCAGGTTAGCTCCTACAATGAGCAGTTCTTC. This chain links TRBV29-1 with TRBJ2-1; no definite D call. V was cut by 4 bases and J by 0 bases, with 10 bases left in between. Germline CDR1 reads SQVTM; CDR2 reads ANQGSEA. This CDR3 is 14 amino acids long.

The chain employs TRBV7-2 and TRBJ2-5, with no clear D. There are 12 residues in the CDR3. Trimming pared 4 bases from V and 7 bases from J, leaving 10 bases between. Looked up from germline, CDR1 is SGHTA and CDR2 is FQGNSA. This CDR3 reads CASSYERVTQYF. The CDR3 DNA reads TGTGCCAGCAGCTATGAAAGAGTGACCCAGTACTTC.

This chain links TRBV4-2 with TRBJ2-7; the D gene is possibly TRBD2 (6 bases). Germline V CDR1 and CDR2: LGHNA, YNFKEQ. CDR3 size: 17 residues. Trimming took 1 base from V and 4 from J, leaving 20 bases between them. As DNA, the CDR3 is TGTGCCAGCAGCCAAGTTGGGGCCCGGGGGACGATTTACGAGCAGTACTTC. It translates to CASSQVGARGTIYEQYF.

This chain links TRBV5-1 with TRBJ2-3, with D uncertain. The CDR3 consists of 14 residues. With 4 bases removed from V and 4 bases from J, the gap between germline ends came to 13 bases. Germline V gives CDR1 SGHRS, CDR2 YFSETQ. In nucleotides, the CDR3 is TGCGCCAGCAGCGCGGTTGACCCAGCAGATACGCAGTATTTT. This codes for CASSAVDPADTQYF.

This chain connects TRBV28 to TRBJ1-1; 10 bases are a match to TRBD1. Losses at the gene ends were 2 bases for V and 6 bases for J; bases not matched to a gene: 6. This CDR3 is built from 15 residues. Germline CDR1 reads MDHEN; CDR2 reads SYDVKM. Here the CDR3 reads CASSLGDRGWAEAFF. DNA for the CDR3: TGTGCCAGCAGTTTAGGGGACAGGGGTTGGGCTGAAGCTTTCTTT.

This sequence joins TRBV30 and TRBJ1-2, with 11 bases identical to TRBD1. V lost 5 bases to trimming and J lost 2 bases; unmatched junction nucleotides: 4. Germline V gene data show CDR1 as GTSNPN and CDR2 as SVGIG (reference sequence). This CDR3 contains 14 residues. The CDR3 reads CAWVRDRGNYGYTF. Here the CDR3 DNA reads TGTGCCTGGGTGAGGGACAGGGGGAACTATGGCTACACCTTC.

This clone was found a few times. J is TRBJ1-2 and V is TRBV19; the match to TRBD1 covers 8 bases. The CDR3 contains 13 residues. J was trimmed by 6 bases and V by 5 bases; bases with no gene match: 5. Germline V gene sequence: CDR1 LNHDA, CDR2 SQIVND (reference sequence). CDR3 bases: TGTGCCAGTAGTGACAGGGGACTCGATGGCTACACCTTC. Translated, it gives CASSDRGLDGYTF.

The genes are TRBV30 and TRBJ2-7, with TRBD1 matching over 10 bases. The V segment lost 1 base and the J segment 2 bases; nucleotides outside the gene matches: 2. CDR3 length: 14 residues. CDR1 and CDR2 (germline): GTSNPN, SVGIG (reference sequence). This chain's CDR3 is CAWSGGTGAYEQYF. The CDR3 bases are TGTGCCTGGAGTGGGGGGACAGGGGCCTACGAGCAGTACTTC.

This sequence joins TRBV6-6 and TRBJ2-1, with 8 bases that match TRBD2. CDR1 MNHNY and CDR2 SVGAGI come from the germline V gene (reference sequence). The ends lost 0 bases at V and 3 bases at J; junction bases unmatched: 1. The CDR3 loop spans 15 amino acids. Here the CDR3 reads CASSYSAGDYNEQFF. The CDR3 coding sequence is TGTGCCAGCAGTTACTCAGCGGGAGACTACAATGAGCAGTTCTTC.